A selection of T cell receptor beta chains follows, all from one sample in a study of post-analysis software for immune sequencing data. From the PCR reads, TCRdb called clonotypes with MiXCR, one entry per CDR3 protein. The sample carries approximately 690,000 distinct CDR3 sequences, 55% to 70% recorded once. Material for sequencing was blood. These receptors were taken from a girl aged 2-10 years with multiple sclerosis. Each CDR3 is given with its conserved first and last residue. The D gene is left open where the match is weak. Clone sizes are given selectively: once, few, many, or a class where the clone is expanded.

v_gene: TRBV6-2/TRBV6-3; abundance: .; d_gene: .; len: 15; j_gene: TRBJ2-1; CDR3nt: TGTGCCAGCACCACGACCCCGACTAGCTACAATGAGCAGTTCTTC; CDR3aa: CASTTTPTSYNEQFF
v_gene: TRBV11-3; abundance: few; d_gene: .; len: 18; j_gene: TRBJ2-6; CDR3nt: TGTGCCAGCAGCGCCGGTGGGACAACGCCCTCTGGGGCCAACGTCCTGACTTTC; CDR3aa: CASSAGGTTPSGANVLTF
v_gene: TRBV7-6; abundance: few; d_gene: .; len: 16; j_gene: TRBJ2-1; CDR3nt: TGTGCCAGCAGCTCCCGGAACTTTGATTCGGGGAATGAGCAGTTCTTC; CDR3aa: CASSSRNFDSGNEQFF
v_gene: TRBV10-3; abundance: .; d_gene: .; len: 13; j_gene: TRBJ1-1; CDR3nt: TGTGCCATCACGTTGACAGTAAACACTGAAGCTTTCTTT; CDR3aa: CAITLTVNTEAFF
v_gene: TRBV6-1; abundance: .; d_gene: TRBD1; len: 17; j_gene: TRBJ1-2; CDR3nt: TGTGCCAGCAGCAAACAACCCTGGACAGGGGCTACCCATGGCTACACCTTC; CDR3aa: CASSKQPWTGATHGYTF
v_gene: TRBV2; abundance: .; d_gene: .; len: 15; j_gene: TRBJ1-2; CDR3nt: TGTGCCAGCAGGCCAAACTTACTTGGCAGGGTCGGCTACACCTTC; CDR3aa: CASRPNLLGRVGYTF
v_gene: TRBV19; abundance: .; d_gene: .; len: 14; j_gene: TRBJ2-4; CDR3nt: TGTGCCAGCAAGGGGGGGTGGGCCAAAAACATTCAGTACTTC; CDR3aa: CASKGGWAKNIQYF
v_gene: TRBV12-3/TRBV12-4; abundance: few; d_gene: TRBD2; len: 13; j_gene: TRBJ2-7; CDR3nt: TGTGCCAGCAGGGGGGACTACACCTACGAGCAGTACTTC; CDR3aa: CASRGDYTYEQYF
v_gene: TRBV6-6; abundance: .; d_gene: .; len: 15; j_gene: TRBJ1-2; CDR3nt: TGTGCCAGCAGTTACGGGCCAGAAGCTAACTATGGCTACACCTTC; CDR3aa: CASSYGPEANYGYTF
v_gene: TRBV5-1; abundance: .; d_gene: .; len: 14; j_gene: TRBJ2-5; CDR3nt: TGCGCCAGCAGCTTCTCGGGAGTGTGGGAGACCCAGTACTTC; CDR3aa: CASSFSGVWETQYF
v_gene: TRBV6-5; abundance: few; d_gene: .; len: 14; j_gene: TRBJ1-2; CDR3nt: TGTGCCAGCAGATTACGGGACCCAGGCTATGGCTACACCTTC; CDR3aa: CASRLRDPGYGYTF
v_gene: TRBV20-1; abundance: .; d_gene: .; len: 15; j_gene: TRBJ1-2; CDR3nt: TGCAGTGCTGGGCGGACTGGACAGAGTCTCTATAGCTACACCTTC; CDR3aa: CSAGRTGQSLYSYTF
v_gene: TRBV6-6; abundance: .; d_gene: .; len: 12; j_gene: TRBJ1-1; CDR3nt: TGTGCCAGCAGTTACACTTACGGTGAAGCTTTCTTT; CDR3aa: CASSYTYGEAFF
v_gene: TRBV7-2; abundance: .; d_gene: .; len: 17; j_gene: TRBJ2-1; CDR3nt: TGTGCCAGCAGCTTGTGGGGGGGGGCTGGCTCCTACAATGAGCAGTTCTTC; CDR3aa: CASSLWGGAGSYNEQFF
v_gene: TRBV7-9; abundance: once; d_gene: TRBD1; len: 13; j_gene: TRBJ1-1; CDR3nt: TGTGCCAGCAGCTACCTAGGGACAGGTGAAGCTTTCTTT; CDR3aa: CASSYLGTGEAFF
v_gene: TRBV7-2; abundance: .; d_gene: .; len: 14; j_gene: TRBJ1-1; CDR3nt: TGTGCCAGCAGCTTAGATCCGGGTCTTATCAGGGCTTTCTTT; CDR3aa: CASSLDPGLIRAFF
v_gene: TRBV9; abundance: few; d_gene: .; len: 12; j_gene: TRBJ2-1; CDR3nt: TGTGCCAGCAGCGGGCAGCACAATGAGCAGTTCTTC; CDR3aa: CASSGQHNEQFF
v_gene: TRBV5-1; abundance: .; d_gene: .; len: 14; j_gene: TRBJ2-5; CDR3nt: TGCGCCAGCAGCAAGGGACGGGCAAGCGAGACCCAGTACTTC; CDR3aa: CASSKGRASETQYF
v_gene: TRBV27; abundance: .; d_gene: .; len: 17; j_gene: TRBJ2-7; CDR3nt: TGTGCCAGCAGTTTATACCGGGGACTTCCAGGATCCTACGAGCAGTACTTC; CDR3aa: CASSLYRGLPGSYEQYF
v_gene: TRBV29-1; abundance: few; d_gene: TRBD2; len: 12; j_gene: TRBJ2-7; CDR3nt: TGCAGCATGGTGGGAGGGGAATACGAGCAGTACTTC; CDR3aa: CSMVGGEYEQYF
v_gene: TRBV7-9; abundance: few; d_gene: .; len: 15; j_gene: TRBJ2-3; CDR3nt: TGTGCCAGCAGCTTAGGAACAGTCCCCACAGATACGCAGTATTTT; CDR3aa: CASSLGTVPTDTQYF
v_gene: TRBV20-1; abundance: few; d_gene: TRBD2; len: 19; j_gene: TRBJ2-3; CDR3nt: TGCAGTGCTAGATCCCCTGGGGCGCTAGCGGGGGTTGTCACAGATACGCAGTATTTT; CDR3aa: CSARSPGALAGVVTDTQYF
v_gene: TRBV7-2; abundance: .; d_gene: .; len: 14; j_gene: TRBJ2-1; CDR3nt: TGTGCCAGCAGCCCCCCGGGCCCCAGGAATGAGCAGTTCTTC; CDR3aa: CASSPPGPRNEQFF
v_gene: TRBV4-3; abundance: .; d_gene: .; len: 15; j_gene: TRBJ1-2; CDR3nt: TGCGCCAGCAGCCACGCTGGGGGCGTGTCGGATGGCTACACCTTC; CDR3aa: CASSHAGGVSDGYTF
v_gene: TRBV3-1; abundance: few; d_gene: .; len: 14; j_gene: TRBJ1-2; CDR3nt: TGTGCCAGCAGCCAAGGTGGGGTTAGCTATGGCTACACCTTC; CDR3aa: CASSQGGVSYGYTF
v_gene: TRBV3-1; abundance: few; d_gene: .; len: 17; j_gene: TRBJ2-1; CDR3nt: TGTGCCAGCAGCCAAGTGACAGGCGGGGGACGAAGAAATGAGCAGTTCTTC; CDR3aa: CASSQVTGGGRRNEQFF
v_gene: TRBV14; abundance: .; d_gene: TRBD1; len: 15; j_gene: TRBJ1-1; CDR3nt: TGTGCCAGCAGCCAAGATCAGGGGGCGACGGTTGAAGCTTTCTTT; CDR3aa: CASSQDQGATVEAFF
v_gene: TRBV5-1; abundance: .; d_gene: TRBD1; len: 17; j_gene: TRBJ2-7; CDR3nt: TGCGCCAGCAGCTACCAACCCGACAGGGGGTCCTCCTACGAGCAGTACTTC; CDR3aa: CASSYQPDRGSSYEQYF
v_gene: TRBV7-9; abundance: .; d_gene: TRBD1; len: 15; j_gene: TRBJ2-1; CDR3nt: TGTGCCAGCAGCTTATATATGGACAGGGGGAATGAGCAGTTCTTC; CDR3aa: CASSLYMDRGNEQFF
v_gene: TRBV4-1; abundance: .; d_gene: TRBD2; len: 17; j_gene: TRBJ2-3; CDR3nt: TGCGCCAGCAGCCAGCCCTCTTCTAGCGGGAGAACAGATACGCAGTATTTT; CDR3aa: CASSQPSSSGRTDTQYF
v_gene: TRBV7-6; abundance: few; d_gene: .; len: 13; j_gene: TRBJ2-3; CDR3nt: TGTGCCAGCAGCCGTCGAGGAGGCGATACGCAGTATTTT; CDR3aa: CASSRRGGDTQYF
v_gene: TRBV7-2; abundance: .; d_gene: TRBD1; len: 16; j_gene: TRBJ1-6; CDR3nt: TGTGCCAGCAGCTTCCCCGGACAGGGGGGGAGTTCACCCCTCCACTTT; CDR3aa: CASSFPGQGGSSPLHF
v_gene: TRBV20-1; abundance: .; d_gene: TRBD2; len: 13; j_gene: TRBJ2-1; CDR3nt: TGCAGTGCTAGGGGACTACCTTCCAATGAGCAGTTCTTC; CDR3aa: CSARGLPSNEQFF
v_gene: TRBV6-1; abundance: .; d_gene: .; len: 11; j_gene: TRBJ1-2; CDR3nt: TGTGCCAGCAGTGAGTCGGATGGCTACACCTTC; CDR3aa: CASSESDGYTF
v_gene: TRBV20-1; abundance: .; d_gene: .; len: 14; j_gene: TRBJ1-1; CDR3nt: TGCAGTGCTAGAAGCGGGGGTTCGAACACTGAAGCTTTCTTT; CDR3aa: CSARSGGSNTEAFF